This T cell receptor (beta chain) was retrieved from a study of blood T cell repertoires in COVID-19. Study-wide context: Sources were T cells, B-cell-depleted T cells, or PBMCs; the material itself was cDNA or gDNA.

Original processing methods: How many nucleated cells were present was estimated from reference gene primer amplification. Produced via immunoSEQ multiplex PCR; TCRdb's table is partial and in-frame only. Clone size and the V and J calls come from that table; the DNA yielded D and trimming. Of 210,000 or so clones in the sample, about nine tenths were seen once. The CDR3 runs to 16 residues. V lost 0 bases, J lost 6 bases, and 13 bases lay in between. Germline-derived CDR1 and CDR2 are SGHRS and YFSETQ. This clone was observed once. The sequence came from a woman aged 40 to 50 with acute or convalescent COVID-19. The chain has TRBV5-1 and TRBJ1-6; D possibly corresponds to TRBD1 (5 bases). The specimen sequenced was peripheral blood. CDR3 protein: CASSLGTLQGNSPLHF. As DNA, the CDR3 is TGCGCCAGCAGCTTGGGGACACTTCAAGGTAATTCACCCCTCCACTTT.